In its sample, the clone carrying this T cell receptor beta chain was seen a few times. TCR beta CDR3 sequences were amplified from RNA transcripts. Initially, a first-round RT-PCR of the TCR CDR3 employed the HTBI primer set. TCRdb passed the multiplex PCR reads through MiXCR, listing each CDR3 protein once. The table has fewer than 850,000 distinct CDR3 sequences, roughly 17% seen once. The sample belongs to a study of T cells in Graves' hyperthyroidism and ophthalmopathy. CDR3 length: 14 amino acids. V lost 7 bases and J lost 0, with 15 bases in between. From germline, CDR1 is SQVTM and CDR2 ANQGSEA.

The TCR comes from a man in his forties or fifties with Graves' hyperthyroidism. The specimen sequenced was blood. J is TRBJ1-1 and V is TRBV29-1; D remains ambiguous. The CDR3 DNA reads TGCAGCGCCAACCAAGGTAGGCTGAACACTGAAGCTTTCTTT. Encoded protein: CSANQGRLNTEAFF.